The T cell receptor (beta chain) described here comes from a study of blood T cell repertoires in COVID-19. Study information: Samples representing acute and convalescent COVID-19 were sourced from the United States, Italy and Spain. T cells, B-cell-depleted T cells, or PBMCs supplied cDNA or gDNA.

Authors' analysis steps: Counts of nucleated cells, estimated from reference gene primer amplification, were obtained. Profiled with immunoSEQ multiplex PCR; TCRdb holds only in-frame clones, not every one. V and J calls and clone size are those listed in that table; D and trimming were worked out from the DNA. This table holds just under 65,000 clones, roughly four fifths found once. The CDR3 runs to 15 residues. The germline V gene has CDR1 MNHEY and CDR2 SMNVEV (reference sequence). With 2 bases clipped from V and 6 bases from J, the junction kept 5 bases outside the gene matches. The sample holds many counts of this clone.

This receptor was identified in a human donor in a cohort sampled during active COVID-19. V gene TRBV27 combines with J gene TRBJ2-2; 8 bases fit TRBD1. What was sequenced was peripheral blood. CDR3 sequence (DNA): TGTGCCAGCAGTTTACCGTCGACAGGGGCCGGGGAGCTGTTTTTT. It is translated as CASSLPSTGAGELFF.